This T cell receptor (beta chain) was observed in a study of identical twins. Study-wide findings and caveats: Whereas memory repertoires showed no such difference, abundant cord blood beta clonotypes carried fewer insertions.

Template switching added a universal primer binding site, and final cDNA carried unique molecular identifiers. TCRdb used MiXCR to reprocess the 5' RACE reads, holding one entry per CDR3 protein. The sample contains 400,000 to 550,000 distinct CDR3 sequences, approximately 14% of which appear only once. CDR3 length: 17 amino acids. Germline V lookup: CDR1 SGHVS, CDR2 FQNEAQ. After removal of 2 bases from V and 7 bases from J, the junction contained 11 bases not matched to a gene. This clonotype has just a few counts. Its target is unknown. This sample was also put to use in a study of yellow fever vaccine responses in identical twins.

The source material was CD4+ T cells sorted from blood. This TCR came from a young woman in good health. This chain links TRBV7-8 with TRBJ2-1; TRBD2 agrees at 10 bases. CDR3 in amino acids: CASSLQPGLASGNEQFF. Here the CDR3 DNA reads TGTGCCAGCAGCTTACAGCCGGGACTAGCGTCGGGGAATGAGCAGTTCTTC. The variable domain in full, with the rest retrieved from reference TRBV7-8 and TRBJ2-1, is GAGVSQSPRYKVAKRGQDVALRCDPISGHVSLFWYQQALGQGPEFLTYFQNEAQLDKSGLPSDRFFAERPEGSVSTLKIQRTQQEDSAVYLCASSLQPGLASGNEQFFGPGTRLTVL.